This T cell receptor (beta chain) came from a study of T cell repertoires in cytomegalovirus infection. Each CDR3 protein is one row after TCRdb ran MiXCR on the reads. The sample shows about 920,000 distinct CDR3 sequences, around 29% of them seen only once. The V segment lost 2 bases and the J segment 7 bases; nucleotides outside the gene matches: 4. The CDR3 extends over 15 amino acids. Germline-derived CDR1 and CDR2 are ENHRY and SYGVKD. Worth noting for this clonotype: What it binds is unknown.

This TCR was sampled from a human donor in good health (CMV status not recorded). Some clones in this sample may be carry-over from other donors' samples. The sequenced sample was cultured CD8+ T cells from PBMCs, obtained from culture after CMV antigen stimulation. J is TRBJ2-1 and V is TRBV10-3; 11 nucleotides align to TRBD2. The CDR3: CAISETSGGLNEQFF. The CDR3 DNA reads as TGTGCCATCAGTGAGACTAGCGGGGGCCTTAATGAGCAGTTCTTC.